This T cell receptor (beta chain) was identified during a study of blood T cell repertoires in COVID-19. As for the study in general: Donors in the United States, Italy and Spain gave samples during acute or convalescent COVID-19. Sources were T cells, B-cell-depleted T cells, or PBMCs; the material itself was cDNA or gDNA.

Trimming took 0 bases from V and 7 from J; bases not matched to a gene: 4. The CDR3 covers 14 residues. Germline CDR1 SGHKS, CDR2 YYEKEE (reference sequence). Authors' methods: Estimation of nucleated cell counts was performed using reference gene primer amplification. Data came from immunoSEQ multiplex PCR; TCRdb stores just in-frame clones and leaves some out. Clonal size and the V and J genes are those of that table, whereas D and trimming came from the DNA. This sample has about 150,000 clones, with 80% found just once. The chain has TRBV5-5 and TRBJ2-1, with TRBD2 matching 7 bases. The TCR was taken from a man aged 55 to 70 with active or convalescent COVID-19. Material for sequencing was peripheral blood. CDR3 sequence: CASSLAAGRNEQFF. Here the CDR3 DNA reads TGTGCCAGCAGCTTGGCAGCGGGACGGAATGAGCAGTTCTTC.